This T cell receptor (beta chain) derives from a study of patients and donors after allogeneic stem cell transplantation. Trimming cost V 7 bases and J 4 bases, with 10 bases left between them. The CDR3 has 12 residues. CDR1 and CDR2 (germline): MNHNS, SASEGT. From the RT-PCR reads, TCRdb called clonotypes with MiXCR, one entry per CDR3 protein. The profile shows about a million distinct CDR3 sequences, 18% of them singletons. Input material: blood, either unsorted or a sorted T cell fraction (not recorded which). The chain is built from TRBV6-1 and TRBJ2-5; no firm D call. This TCR was sampled from a human donor who was either an allogeneic HSCT recipient or a stem cell or donor lymphocyte infusion donor (not recorded which). It is not recorded whose cells these are; they may come from a transplant donor. The CDR3 is CASTTLGETQYF. The CDR3 region has the DNA TGTGCCAGCACTACCCTGGGAGAGACCCAGTACTTC.